The 30 T cell receptor beta chains below all came from one sample that was sequenced in a study of T cell responses to AZD1222 COVID-19 vaccine. Measured with immunoSEQ multiplex PCR; TCRdb has only the in-frame clones, and not every one. The data show 110,000 or so clones, approximately 89% seen once. Sequencing was performed on peripheral blood, taken 28 days after the second AZD1222 dose. These receptors originate from an adult who received the AZD1222 COVID-19 vaccine.

Concerning this clone itself: The identical CDR3 is also encoded by other nucleotide sequences in the sample. The chain couples TRBV7-2 to TRBJ2-7; D gene uncertain. Germline values: CDR1 SGHTA, CDR2 FQGNSA. CDR3 length equals 14 residues. V dropped 0 bases and J dropped 1 base, with 7 bases sitting between them. The CDR3 region is CASSLAGQSYEQYF. The CDR3 DNA is TGTGCCAGCAGCTTAGCGGGTCAGTCCTACGAGCAGTACTTC.

The genes are TRBV5-1 and TRBJ1-1; TRBD1 matches at 8 bases. CDR3 length equals 14 residues. Germline CDR1 reads SGHRS; CDR2 reads YFSETQ. Trimming removed 3 bases from V and 5 bases from J; junction bases left unmatched: 6. The CDR3 region is CASSSADRETEAFF. The CDR3 DNA reads as TGCGCCAGCAGCTCCGCGGACAGGGAGACTGAAGCTTTCTTT. Combining the CDR3 with reference TRBV5-1 and TRBJ1-1 gives the whole variable domain KAGVTQTPRYLIKTRGQQVTLSCSPISGHRSVSWYQQTPGQGLQFLFEYFSETQRNKGNFPGRFSGRQFSNSRSEMNVSTLELGDSALYLCASSSADRETEAFFGQGTRLTVV.

The V call is TRBV5-1, the J call TRBJ2-5, with 7 bases that match TRBD1. The germline V gene encodes CDR1 SGHRS and CDR2 YFSETQ. The trim removed 3 bases at V and 1 base at J, leaving 12 bases unmatched. The CDR3 loop spans 17 amino acids. The CDR3 DNA follows: TGCGCCAGCAGCTCCGGTACCGGGACAGCAAGCCAAGAGACCCAGTACTTC. Its protein product is CASSSGTGTASQETQYF.

This chain links TRBV7-9 with TRBJ1-5; a weak D match, TRBD1 (6 bases). The ends were cut back, 5 bases at V and 3 bases at J, with 17 bases in the middle. Germline assignment: CDR1 SEHNR and CDR2 FQNEAQ (reference sequence). This CDR3 is 16 amino acids long. The chain's CDR3 is CASSASGWGPNQPQHF. The CDR3 region has the DNA TGTGCCAGCAGCGCCTCTGGGTGGGGGCCCAATCAGCCCCAGCATTTT.

The chain has TRBV27 and TRBJ1-1; 8 nucleotides agree with TRBD1. The V segment lost 5 bases and the J segment 4 bases; nucleotides outside the gene matches: 0. The CDR3 contains 12 residues. Germline V gene lookup returns CDR1 MNHEY and CDR2 SMNVEV (reference sequence). CDR3 sequence (DNA): TGTGCCAGCAGTACAGGGGGCACTGAAGCTTTCTTT. The encoded protein is CASSTGGTEAFF.

The V call is TRBV4-3, the J call TRBJ1-2; 8 bases are shared with TRBD1. After removal of 0 bases from V and 4 bases from J, the junction contained 7 bases not matched to a gene. This CDR3 is built from 16 residues. CDR1 and CDR2 (germline): LGHNA, YSLEER. CDR3 sequence (DNA): TGCGCCAGCAGCCAAGAAGCCAGGGGGCAGGTCTATGGCTACACCTTC. This encodes CASSQEARGQVYGYTF.

This clone has a single count. The chain employs TRBV27 and TRBJ2-1; 8 bases line up with TRBD2. This CDR3 has 14 amino acids. After removal of 4 bases from V and 8 bases from J, the junction contained 7 bases not matched to a gene. Per the germline V gene, CDR1 is MNHEY and CDR2 is SMNVEV (reference sequence). This chain's CDR3 is CASSSSIGRDEQFF. The CDR3 DNA sequence: TGTGCCAGCAGTTCCTCCATCGGGAGGGATGAGCAGTTCTTC.

V usage is TRBV7-2 and J usage is TRBJ2-3; D may be TRBD1 (6 bases). The germline gives CDR1 SGHTA, CDR2 FQGNSA. V lost 6 bases to trimming and J lost 6 bases, with 19 bases between them. The CDR3 runs 15 residues. CDR3 sequence (DNA): TGTGCCAGCAGGGTTCCGGGACATATCACGGATACGCAGTATTTT. Protein sequence: CASRVPGHITDTQYF.

The rearrangement joins TRBV6-1 to TRBJ1-1; possible D gene TRBD1, 6 bases. Trimming shortened V by 2 bases and J by 1 base, and 8 bases separated the two germline ends. The CDR3 totals 14 residues. Germline V gene lookup returns CDR1 MNHNS and CDR2 SASEGT. Here the CDR3 DNA reads TGTGCCAGCAGTGAAAGGACAGCGAACACTGAAGCTTTCTTT. Translating gives CASSERTANTEAFF.

This sequence joins TRBV5-1 and TRBJ1-6; weak D call: TRBD1 (6 bases). The germline V gene has CDR1 SGHRS and CDR2 YFSETQ. The V and J ends lost 7 bases and 3 bases respectively, with 14 bases between them. The CDR3 runs 15 residues. The CDR3 coding sequence is TGCGCCAGCCAGGGAGGGACACTCTATAATTCACCCCTCCACTTT. Its protein is CASQGGTLYNSPLHF.

The V gene is TRBV5-1, the J gene TRBJ2-3; 7 positions agree with TRBD2. Germline CDR1 reads SGHRS; CDR2 reads YFSETQ. The CDR3 has 18 amino acids. V gave up 3 bases and J gave up 4 bases; unmatched junction bases: 17. DNA of the CDR3: TGCGCCAGCAGCTCCTCGCCGAGCGGGGAGCTACTGGCAGATACGCAGTATTTT. This translates into CASSSSPSGELLADTQYF. Combining the CDR3 with reference TRBV5-1 and TRBJ2-3 gives the whole variable domain KAGVTQTPRYLIKTRGQQVTLSCSPISGHRSVSWYQQTPGQGLQFLFEYFSETQRNKGNFPGRFSGRQFSNSRSEMNVSTLELGDSALYLCASSSSPSGELLADTQYFGPGTRLTVL.

The V and J genes are TRBV30 and TRBJ2-1; D is possibly TRBD2 (5 bases). This CDR3 is built from 11 residues. Germline CDR1 and CDR2: GTSNPN and SVGIG (reference sequence). With 5 bases removed from V and 8 bases from J, the gap between germline ends came to 10 bases. The CDR3 is CAWSRGYEQFF. CDR3 coding DNA: TGTGCCTGGTCTCGGGGATATGAGCAGTTCTTC.

The chain carries TRBV19 and TRBJ1-2, with D possibly matching TRBD1 (6 bases). Germline lookup yields CDR1 LNHDA and CDR2 SQIVND (reference sequence). V gave up 8 bases and J gave up 1 base, with 17 bases separating them. CDR3 length: 15 amino acids. The CDR3, as DNA: TGTGCCAGTCCAGGACCGGGACAATATAACTATGGCTACACCTTC. This gives the protein CASPGPGQYNYGYTF.

The chain combines TRBV6-1 with TRBJ1-2, with D unresolved. The CDR3 consists of 14 residues. Germline V lookup: CDR1 MNHNS, CDR2 SASEGT. Deletions cut 1 base from V and 5 bases from J, with 11 bases between. CDR3 in amino acids: CASSEGTGGYGYTF. The CDR3 DNA reads as TGTGCCAGCAGTGAAGGAACGGGCGGGTATGGCTACACCTTC.

This clone was observed a few times. The chain carries TRBV4-1 and TRBJ2-3; D is perhaps TRBD1 (6 bases). This CDR3 has 17 residues. Germline CDR1 and CDR2: MGHRA and YSYEKL. V lost 3 bases and J lost 1, with 17 bases in between. The CDR3 protein is CASSHPSVGAGTDTQYF. The CDR3 bases are TGCGCCAGCAGCCACCCCTCAGTGGGGGCCGGCACAGATACGCAGTATTTT.

The rearrangement uses TRBV6-1 and TRBJ2-1; D not resolved. The CDR3 spans 16 residues. Germline V lookup: CDR1 MNHNS, CDR2 SASEGT. Trimming removed 1 base from V and 1 base from J, with 11 bases in between. The CDR3 sequence is CASSEGDTPSYNEQFF. Written as DNA, the CDR3 is TGTGCCAGCAGTGAAGGCGACACGCCATCCTACAATGAGCAGTTCTTC.

The chain combines TRBV6-2 or TRBV6-3 with TRBJ2-7, with D uncertain. The CDR3 is made up of 12 amino acids. Trimming shortened V by 6 bases and J by 1 base, and 7 bases separated the two germline ends. Per the germline V gene, CDR1 is MNHEY and CDR2 is SVGEGT. The DNA for the CDR3 is TGTGCCAGCAGCCCCCGGTCCTACGAGCAGTACTTC. This sequence encodes CASSPRSYEQYF.

The chain combines TRBV19 with TRBJ2-7; D is unclear. The CDR3 length is 13 residues. V shed 5 bases and J shed 3 bases, with 11 bases lying between them. Looked up from germline, CDR1 is LNHDA and CDR2 is SQIVND (reference sequence). The CDR3 DNA follows: TGTGCCAGTAGTTTCCGGACCAACTACGAGCAGTACTTC. This gives the protein CASSFRTNYEQYF. Full variable domain (missing parts from reference TRBV19 and TRBJ2-7): DGGITQSPKYLFRKEGQNVTLSCEQNLNHDAMYWYRQDPGQGLRLIYYSQIVNDFQKGDIAEGYSVSREKKESFPLTVTSAQKNPTAFYLCASSFRTNYEQYFGPGTRLTVT.

This clone appeared a few times. The chain employs TRBV19 and TRBJ1-1; possibly TRBD1 for D (5 bases). Germline CDR1 reads LNHDA; CDR2 reads SQIVND (reference sequence). The ends were cut back, 5 bases at V and 1 base at J, with 11 bases in the middle. This CDR3 region has 14 residues. CDR3 in amino acids: CASSPGTENTEAFF. CDR3 DNA sequence: TGTGCCAGTAGTCCCGGGACGGAGAACACTGAAGCTTTCTTT. The whole variable domain, remainder taken from reference TRBV19 and TRBJ1-1, is DGGITQSPKYLFRKEGQNVTLSCEQNLNHDAMYWYRQDPGQGLRLIYYSQIVNDFQKGDIAEGYSVSREKKESFPLTVTSAQKNPTAFYLCASSPGTENTEAFFGQGTRLTVV.

This rearrangement joins TRBV4-3 to TRBJ1-1; 9 nucleotides line up with TRBD1. The CDR3 totals 14 residues. The V segment lost 1 base and the J segment 5 bases; nucleotides outside the gene matches: 2. Germline V gene data show CDR1 as LGHNA and CDR2 as YSLEER. The chain's CDR3 is CASSQAQGATEAFF. In nucleotides, the CDR3 is TGCGCCAGCAGCCAAGCACAGGGGGCTACTGAAGCTTTCTTT.

The chain has TRBV5-5 and TRBJ1-4, with D possibly being TRBD1 (6 bases). Per the germline V gene, CDR1 is SGHKS and CDR2 is YYEKEE (reference sequence). CDR3 size: 14 residues. The V end lost 1 base, the J end lost 5 bases, and 9 bases lay between the germline ends. The CDR3 DNA follows: TGTGCCAGCAGCTTGCCAGGGGCAAATGAAAAACTGTTTTTT. The encoded protein is CASSLPGANEKLFF.

The V call is TRBV14, the J call TRBJ1-6; D is uncertain. CDR1 is SGHDN and CDR2 is FVKESK in the germline V gene. V gave up 1 base and J gave up 9 bases, with 16 bases separating them. The CDR3 loop spans 16 amino acids. The CDR3 nucleotides read TGTGCCAGCAGCCAAGTCCTCGGGCGGACGGTTTCACCCCTCCACTTT. Translation gives CASSQVLGRTVSPLHF.

V is TRBV6-4 and J is TRBJ2-2; a weak D match, TRBD2 (5 bases). The CDR3 covers 13 residues. Between the trimmed V and J ends, which lost 6 bases and 4 bases, there was a span of 9 bases. Germline CDR1 is MRHNA and CDR2 is SNTAGT. The CDR3 loop reads CASSARGTGELFF. The CDR3 DNA sequence: TGTGCCAGCAGCGCTCGGGGCACCGGGGAGCTGTTTTTT.

This clone was observed once. The chain links TRBV7-9 to TRBJ1-2; no definite D call. The CDR3 sequence is 14 residues long. Trimming cost V 2 bases and J 4 bases, with 11 bases left between them. Germline CDR1 reads SEHNR; CDR2 reads FQNEAQ (reference sequence). The DNA for the CDR3 is TGTGCCAGCAGCTTAAAGGTATCGGGCTATGGCTACACCTTC. Amino acids: CASSLKVSGYGYTF.

The chain employs TRBV28 and TRBJ2-5, with D uncertain. The CDR3 has 12 residues. The V gene's germline CDR1 is MDHEN and CDR2 SYDVKM. Between the trimmed V and J ends, which lost 1 base and 5 bases, there was a span of 5 bases. Here the CDR3 DNA reads TGTGCCAGCAGTTTATTAGAGGAGACCCAGTACTTC. This translates into CASSLLEETQYF.

The chain couples TRBV28 to TRBJ2-3; 11 bases fit TRBD2. Germline loops: CDR1 MDHEN, CDR2 SYDVKM. This CDR3 has 16 residues. The junction had 6 bases not matched to a gene; V was cut back by 6 bases and J by 1 base. The CDR3 protein is CASRPGLAVRTDTQYF. The CDR3 DNA reads as TGTGCCAGCAGACCGGGACTAGCGGTCCGCACAGATACGCAGTATTTT.

The chain recombines TRBV10-2 with TRBJ2-3, with TRBD2 identical over 10 bases. The CDR3 covers 13 residues. Trimming removed 7 bases from V and 6 bases from J; junction bases left unmatched: 4. From germline, CDR1 is WSHSY and CDR2 SAAADI. The CDR3 DNA reads TGCGCCAGCACCCCAGCGGGGGGGGATACGCAGTATTTT. It translates to CASTPAGGDTQYF.

V and J are TRBV3-1 (or the pseudogene TRBV3-2) and TRBJ2-6; 7 bases are a match to TRBD2. The CDR3 is 15 amino acids. J lost 0 bases, V lost 6 bases, and 2 bases had no gene match. Germline lookup yields CDR1 LGHDT and CDR2 YNNKEL (reference sequence). This CDR3 is CASSTGGSGANVLTF. For the CDR3, the DNA is TGTGCCAGCAGTACGGGGGGCTCTGGGGCCAACGTCCTGACTTTC.

This clone was counted only a few times. This chain links TRBV29-1 with TRBJ2-7; 13 nucleotides line up with TRBD2. CDR1 and CDR2 from the germline V gene are SQVTM and ANQGSEA. The J segment lost 3 bases and the V segment lost 1 base, leaving 6 bases of the junction unmatched. The CDR3 consists of 16 residues. The CDR3 nucleotides read TGCAGCGTTGAAGGGGCCGGGACTAGCGGGGACTACGAGCAGTACTTC. Translation: CSVEGAGTSGDYEQYF.

V is TRBV4-3 and J is TRBJ1-2, with D unclear. This CDR3 is 13 amino acids long. Germline assignment: CDR1 LGHNA and CDR2 YSLEER. V gave up 0 bases and J gave up 3 bases, with 5 bases separating them. The chain's CDR3 is CASSQDFHYGYTF. The CDR3 region has the DNA TGCGCCAGCAGCCAAGACTTCCACTATGGCTACACCTTC.